What follows are 13 T cell receptor beta chains derived from one specimen sequenced in a study of sequential checkpoint blockade in melanoma. The treatment here: randomized to nivolumab then ipilimumab (arm A) or the reverse (arm B). TCRdb's copy holds only in-frame clones and misses some; the assay was immunoSEQ multiplex PCR. The sample lists under 6,000 clones, over 25% seen once, with about 24% in the top ten. Sequences were derived from tumor tissue (inferred from file names), sampled from a patient given nivolumab and ipilimumab in sequence. These receptors were taken from a human donor with melanoma.

This clone was observed a handful of times. The genes are TRBV11-3 and TRBJ2-3, with D unresolved. With 3 bases removed from V and 3 bases from J, the gap between germline ends came to 13 bases. The CDR3 loop spans 15 amino acids. From germline, CDR1 is SGHNT and CDR2 YENEEA. For the CDR3, the DNA is TGTGCCAGCAGCTTGGGCGGCAGGCGTACAGATACGCAGTATTTT. Translation gives CASSLGGRRTDTQYF.

The V gene is TRBV18, the J gene TRBJ2-5; the match to TRBD2 covers 8 bases. The ends lost 0 bases at V and 4 bases at J; junction bases unmatched: 7. Germline assignment: CDR1 KGHSH and CDR2 LQKENI. The CDR3 sequence is 16 residues long. The CDR3 DNA reads as TGTGCCAGCTCACCACCTTTGGGGACTAGTTCAGAGACCCAGTACTTC. As protein: CASSPPLGTSSETQYF.

The chain has TRBV19 and TRBJ2-5; perhaps TRBD2 as D (6 bases). Trimming pared 11 bases from V and 6 bases from J, leaving 16 bases between. This CDR3 has 12 residues. Per germline, CDR1 LNHDA and CDR2 SQIVND (reference sequence). CDR3 DNA sequence: TGTGCCTCCCGGGACGGGGGTCAGACCCAGTACTTC. Translation gives CASRDGGQTQYF.

The V gene is TRBV18, the J gene TRBJ1-3; D gene ambiguous. The germline V gene encodes CDR1 KGHSH and CDR2 LQKENI. This CDR3 contains 16 residues. V was clipped by 3 bases and J by 0 bases, with 12 bases between them. CDR3 loop: CASSPAVLGSGNTIYF. The CDR3 nucleotides read TGTGCCAGCTCACCGGCGGTCCTAGGCTCTGGAAACACCATATATTTT.

The genes are TRBV6-8 and TRBJ1-5; 7 bases are a match to TRBD1. Germline V gene sequence: CDR1 MNHGY, CDR2 SAAAGT. Germline trimming cut 7 bases from V and 1 base from J; bases unmatched to any gene: 10. The CDR3 is 16 amino acids. The CDR3: CASKPVETGSNQPQHF. CDR3 nucleotides: TGTGCCAGCAAGCCTGTTGAGACAGGGAGCAATCAGCCCCAGCATTTT.

The chain recombines TRBV10-1 with TRBJ2-1, with D tentatively TRBD2 (5 bases). Trimming removed 2 bases at V and 7 bases at J, with 9 bases between. Germline CDR1 WNHNN, CDR2 SYGVQD (reference sequence). The CDR3 has 13 residues. The CDR3 sequence: CASSESGVNEQFF. CDR3 nucleotides: TGCGCCAGCAGTGAGAGCGGAGTGAATGAGCAGTTCTTC.

This chain links TRBV28 with TRBJ2-3, with 7 bases that match TRBD1. V gave up 4 bases and J gave up 6 bases; unmatched junction bases: 25. This CDR3 is 20 amino acids long. Germline V CDR1 and CDR2: MDHEN, SYDVKM. CDR3: CASSSTSPLSTGVGRDTQYF. The DNA for the CDR3 is TGTGCCAGCAGTTCCACATCCCCACTCTCCACAGGGGTTGGGCGGGATACGCAGTATTTT.

This clone has ten or more counts. The chain uses TRBV11-3 and TRBJ2-3, with TRBD2 as a possible D gene (6 bases). The V gene lost 3 bases and the J gene lost 2 bases, with 9 bases spanning the gap. The CDR3 is 14 amino acids. Germline CDR1 SGHNT, CDR2 YENEEA. The DNA for the CDR3 is TGTGCCAGCAGCTTCCCGGGAGTCACAGATACGCAGTATTTT. It specifies CASSFPGVTDTQYF.

This clone was observed at least ten times. V and J are TRBV2 and TRBJ2-7, with TRBD2 matching over 9 bases. The CDR3 is 15 amino acids. V shed 8 bases, J shed 1 base, and the junction held 9 bases outside the gene matches. Germline V gene data show CDR1 as SNHLY and CDR2 as FYNNEI. CDR3 DNA: TGTGCCAGCGAGGTGCGGGGGGGGATTTCCTACGAGCAGTACTTC. Its protein product is CASEVRGGISYEQYF.

A few counts support this clone. This chain connects TRBV9 to TRBJ1-4; perhaps TRBD1 as D (6 bases). Germline loops: CDR1 SGDLS, CDR2 YYNGEE. Trimming left V 3 bases short and J 0 bases short, with 15 bases between. CDR3 size: 17 residues. The CDR3 DNA reads TGTGCCAGCAGCGCCAGGGGATCCATTACAACTAATGAAAAACTGTTTTTT. Translating gives CASSARGSITTNEKLFF. The complete variable domain, with remaining parts taken from reference TRBV9 and TRBJ1-4, reads DSGVTQTPKHLITATGQRVTLRCSPRSGDLSVYWYQQSLDQGLQFLIQYYNGEERAKGNILERFSAQQFPDLHSELNLSSLELGDSALYFCASSARGSITTNEKLFFGSGTQLSVL.

This clone was recorded at least ten times. The rearrangement uses TRBV11-3 and TRBJ1-5, with 10 positions matching TRBD1. The germline V gene has CDR1 SGHNT and CDR2 YENEEA. V gave up 4 bases and J gave up 4 bases; unmatched junction bases: 10. CDR3 length: 17 residues. The CDR3 region has the DNA TGTGCCAGCAGCTCACGACAGGGGGCATTCACGAATCAGCCCCAGCATTTT. Its translation: CASSSRQGAFTNQPQHF.

This sequence joins TRBV30 and TRBJ2-7, with D possibly matching TRBD1 (6 bases). The germline V and J ends were trimmed by 0 bases and 5 bases, with 14 bases remaining between them. The CDR3 has 14 amino acids. Germline values: CDR1 GTSNPN, CDR2 SVGIG (reference sequence). CDR3 DNA sequence: TGTGCCTGGAGTGTTGGAGCAGGGGTGGACGAGCAGTACTTC. Its translation is CAWSVGAGVDEQYF.

This clone is medium-sized by share. V usage is TRBV6-8 and J usage is TRBJ2-3; D might be TRBD1 (6 bases). From germline, CDR1 is MNHGY and CDR2 SAAAGT. This CDR3 region has 15 residues. V shed 2 bases and J shed 2 bases, with 11 bases lying between them. The CDR3 here is CASSYPQGYTDTQYF. CDR3 bases: TGTGCCAGCAGTTACCCACAGGGTTACACAGATACGCAGTATTTT.